The next 4 T cell receptor beta chains were all read from a single sample in a study of blood T cell repertoires in COVID-19. TCRdb's copy holds only in-frame clones and misses some; the assay was immunoSEQ multiplex PCR. The table has 390,000 or so clones, more than 75% seen once. The sequenced sample consisted of peripheral blood. These receptors all come from a woman in her twenties or thirties with COVID-19, enrolled during active disease.

The rearrangement joins TRBV27 to TRBJ1-2, with TRBD1 matching 8 bases. In germline, CDR1 is MNHEY, CDR2 SMNVEV (reference sequence). Trimming took 2 bases from V and 6 from J; bases not matched to a gene: 8. CDR3 length: 15 residues. The CDR3, as DNA: TGTGCCAGCAGTTTACAGGGGGCGCTTAAGGATGGCTACACCTTC. It is translated as CASSLQGALKDGYTF.

J is TRBJ2-1 and V is TRBV10-3; the match to TRBD1 covers 7 bases. This CDR3 spans 15 amino acids. Germline CDR1 and CDR2: ENHRY and SYGVKD. J lost 3 bases, V lost 6 bases, and 8 bases had no gene match. This CDR3 is CAISPRGSDYNEQFF. The CDR3 DNA sequence: TGTGCCATCAGCCCCAGGGGGTCTGACTACAATGAGCAGTTCTTC.

This clone was recorded only once. The rearrangement joins TRBV29-1 to TRBJ1-5, with 9 bases matching TRBD1. Unmatched junction bases numbered 3, after V lost 6 bases and J lost 6 bases. Germline V lookup: CDR1 SQVTM, CDR2 ANQGSEA. The CDR3 is 12 amino acids. CDR3 DNA: TGCAGCGTGAAGACAGGGGGTCAGCCCCAGCATTTT. The encoded protein is CSVKTGGQPQHF.

There are a few counts of this clone. The genes are TRBV30 and TRBJ1-1, with 8 bases lining up with TRBD1. Germline V CDR1 and CDR2: GTSNPN, SVGIG (reference sequence). The CDR3 spans 14 residues. V dropped 3 bases and J dropped 4; count of bases not matched to a gene: 7. The chain's CDR3 is CAWRGRGLTTEAFF. The CDR3 nucleotides are TGTGCCTGGAGAGGCAGGGGGCTGACCACTGAAGCTTTCTTT.